One and the same sample provided the 9 T cell receptor beta chains below, sequenced in a study of blood T cell repertoires in COVID-19. Assay used: immunoSEQ multiplex PCR; TCRdb lists only in-frame clones, some missing. The table includes 180,000 or so clones, 70% to 90% detected once. Sequenced input: peripheral blood. These receptor sequences come from a woman aged 25-40 years with acute or convalescent COVID-19.

This chain connects TRBV12-3 or TRBV12-4 to TRBJ1-5, with a possible D match to TRBD1 (6 bases). The CDR3 sequence is 13 residues long. The V end was cut by 7 bases, the J end by 2 bases, with 9 bases between. CDR3 coding DNA: TGTGCCAGCAAACGGACAGGCAATCAGCCCCAGCATTTT. Translation: CASKRTGNQPQHF.

This clone was counted a single time. The chain couples TRBV19 to TRBJ2-1, with 7 bases aligning to TRBD2. Germline CDR1 is LNHDA and CDR2 is SQIVND (reference sequence). The CDR3 has 16 residues. The junction had 7 bases not matched to a gene; V was cut back by 5 bases and J by 0 bases. The CDR3 loop is CASSVLLAASYNEQFF. The CDR3 DNA is TGTGCCAGTAGTGTACTCCTAGCGGCCTCCTACAATGAGCAGTTCTTC.

This chain links TRBV5-1 with TRBJ2-1, with D possibly matching TRBD2 (6 bases). Trimming removed 7 bases from V and 3 bases from J, with 14 bases in between. CDR3 length: 14 residues. The germline V gene has CDR1 SGHRS and CDR2 YFSETQ. The DNA of the CDR3 is TGCGCCAGCCGGGACTTGGAAGGCTACAATGAGCAGTTCTTC. Translating gives CASRDLEGYNEQFF.

V and J are TRBV14 and TRBJ1-1; D not resolved. Trimming left V 0 bases short and J 7 bases short, with 12 bases between. CDR1 SGHDN and CDR2 FVKESK come from the germline V gene. The CDR3 extends over 14 amino acids. The chain's CDR3 is CASSQDLRRDEAFF. The CDR3 DNA is TGTGCCAGCAGCCAAGATCTTAGGAGGGATGAAGCTTTCTTT.

This clone was recorded only once. The V call is TRBV6-5, the J call TRBJ2-4, with D possibly TRBD1 on 5 matching bases. This CDR3 contains 13 residues. V lost 4 bases, J lost 6 bases, and 10 bases lay in between. Per the germline V gene, CDR1 is MNHEY and CDR2 is SVGAGI. The CDR3 spells CASSSTALNIQYF. CDR3 DNA sequence: TGTGCCAGCAGTTCGACAGCACTAAACATTCAGTACTTC.

The chain joins TRBV25-1 to TRBJ1-6; perhaps TRBD1 as D (5 bases). CDR3 length: 16 residues. Germline V CDR1 and CDR2: MGHDK, SYGVNS. The V and J ends lost 4 bases and 6 bases respectively, with 16 bases between them. CDR3 sequence (DNA): TGTGCCAGCAGTGTAGGACAAGGGGCCTTTAATTCACCCCTCCACTTT. It specifies CASSVGQGAFNSPLHF. The full variable domain, completed using reference TRBV25-1 and TRBJ1-6, is EADIYQTPRYLVIGTGKKITLECSQTMGHDKMYWYQQDPGMELHLIHYSYGVNSTEKGDLSSESTVSRIRTEHFPLTLESARPSHTSQYLCASSVGQGAFNSPLHFGNGTRLTVT.

The chain employs TRBV2 and TRBJ1-5; D is unclear. Germline CDR1 and CDR2: SNHLY and FYNNEI. V dropped 4 bases and J dropped 0 bases, with 7 bases sitting between them. The CDR3 totals 14 residues. Here the CDR3 DNA reads TGTGCCAGCAGTGTTCTAAATAGCAATCAGCCCCAGCATTTT. Translating it yields CASSVLNSNQPQHF.

The genes are TRBV12-5 and TRBJ2-5, with D perhaps matching TRBD1 (5 bases). Germline V gives CDR1 LGHNT, CDR2 FRNRAP. The CDR3 sequence is 16 residues long. Trimming took 6 bases from V and 7 from J, leaving 24 bases between them. CDR3 loop: CASGSFGDTGKGTQYF. The CDR3 DNA reads as TGTGCTAGTGGGTCGTTTGGGGATACAGGTAAAGGGACCCAGTACTTC. Supplemented by reference TRBV12-5 and TRBJ2-5, the full variable domain reads DARVTQTPRHKVTEMGQEVTMRCQPILGHNTVFWYRQTMMQGLELLAYFRNRAPLDDSGMPKDRFSAEMPDATLATLKIQPSEPRDSAVYFCASGSFGDTGKGTQYFGPGTRLLVL.

The chain combines TRBV7-2 with TRBJ1-3; no clear D. The CDR3 totals 14 residues. Trimming took 0 bases from V and 0 from J, leaving 3 bases between them. The V gene's germline CDR1 is SGHTA and CDR2 FQGNSA. DNA for the CDR3: TGTGCCAGCAGCTTAGCCTACTCTGGAAACACCATATATTTT. The encoded protein is CASSLAYSGNTIYF.